These T cell receptor beta chains were read from a single sample in a study of T cells in Graves' hyperthyroidism and ophthalmopathy. In TCRdb, the multiplex PCR reads were re-called with MiXCR into one record per CDR3 protein. The table includes around 690,000 distinct CDR3 sequences, 17% detected once. Sequenced material: blood. The receptor source for this set is a man over 45 with Graves' hyperthyroidism. Each CDR3 is given with its conserved first and last residue. The D gene is left open where the match is weak. A clone size is listed for some rows: how often the clone was seen (once, few, many), or a class if it is expanded.

j_gene	abundance	d_gene	v_gene	CDR3aa	CDR3nt
TRBJ2-2	few	NA	TRBV10-2	CASSRDYANTGELFF	TGCGCCAGTTCCCGGGATTATGCGAACACCGGGGAGCTGTTTTTT
TRBJ1-5	few	TRBD1	TRBV5-4	CASSLGTGANQPQHF	TGTGCCAGCAGCTTGGGGACAGGGGCTAATCAGCCCCAGCATTTT
TRBJ2-1	NA	TRBD2	TRBV2	CATGTSGRSWGQFF	TGTGCCACCGGGACTAGCGGGAGGTCATGGGGGCAGTTCTTC
TRBJ2-3	few	TRBD2	TRBV13	CANDGGLAADTQYF	TGTGCCAACGACGGGGGACTAGCGGCAGATACGCAGTATTTT
TRBJ1-5	NA	NA	TRBV5-1	CASSLTGSLNQPQHF	TGCGCCAGCAGCCTGACGGGGAGCTTGAATCAGCCCCAGCATTTT
TRBJ2-7	few	TRBD1	TRBV14	CASSSTGTGTYEQYF	TGTGCCAGCAGCTCCACCGGGACAGGGACCTACGAGCAGTACTTC
TRBJ2-7	few	NA	TRBV19	CASSMLYLGPYEQYF	TGTGCCAGTAGTATGTTATACCTGGGACCCTACGAGCAGTACTTC
TRBJ2-7	few	NA	TRBV6-5	CASSYQFGSSYEQYF	TGTGCCAGCAGTTACCAGTTTGGAAGCTCCTACGAGCAGTACTTC
TRBJ2-5	many	TRBD2	TRBV30	CAWSGLLAGVSLETQYF	TGTGCCTGGAGTGGCCTCTTAGCGGGGGTATCTTTAGAGACCCAGTACTTC
TRBJ2-1	many	TRBD1	TRBV11-2	CASSSTGLTYNEQFF	TGTGCCAGCAGCTCGACAGGGCTAACCTACAATGAGCAGTTCTTC
TRBJ2-1	few	TRBD1	TRBV2	CASRVSTGGNNEQFF	TGTGCCAGCAGGGTATCCACAGGGGGGAACAATGAGCAGTTCTTC
TRBJ2-7	many	TRBD2	TRBV11-2	CASRKRGGPSYEQYF	TGTGCCAGCAGAAAACGGGGGGGCCCCTCCTACGAGCAGTACTTC
TRBJ2-1	NA	TRBD2	TRBV5-1	CASSFREGLYEQFF	TGCGCCAGCAGCTTCCGGGAGGGCCTCTATGAGCAGTTCTTC
TRBJ2-1	many	TRBD2	TRBV7-6	CASSQSGTSGNEQFF	TGTGCCAGCAGCCAATCCGGGACTAGCGGGAATGAGCAGTTCTTC
TRBJ1-5	NA	NA	TRBV19	CASRGDRDQPQHF	TGTGCCAGTAGAGGGGACCGAGATCAGCCCCAGCATTTT
TRBJ1-1	NA	NA	TRBV7-9	CASSLAQTSAEAFF	TGTGCCAGCAGCTTAGCCCAAACAAGTGCTGAAGCTTTCTTT
TRBJ2-7	NA	NA	TRBV7-6	CASSVRDTPLEQYF	TGTGCCAGCAGCGTCCGGGACACTCCTCTTGAGCAGTACTTC
TRBJ2-3	many	TRBD1	TRBV10-3	CATGASDRAKDTQYF	TGTGCCACTGGGGCTTCGGACAGGGCGAAAGATACGCAGTATTTT
TRBJ1-5	few	NA	TRBV19	CASWDIWRNQPQHF	TGTGCCAGCTGGGACATTTGGCGCAATCAGCCCCAGCATTTT
TRBJ2-1	many	NA	TRBV20-1	CSAEGGAGYNEQFF	TGCAGTGCAGAAGGGGGTGCCGGGTACAATGAGCAGTTCTTC
TRBJ1-1	few	TRBD1	TRBV29-1	CSVDGDSLNTEAFF	TGCAGCGTTGACGGGGACAGTCTGAACACTGAAGCTTTCTTT
TRBJ2-1	NA	TRBD2	TRBV12-3/TRBV12-4	CASSPGLAGGPPVGEQFF	TGTGCCAGCAGTCCGGGACTAGCGGGAGGGCCTCCAGTCGGTGAGCAGTTCTTC
TRBJ2-3	many	TRBD2	TRBV2	CASSEASGASTDTQYF	TGTGCCAGCAGTGAAGCTAGCGGGGCGAGCACAGATACGCAGTATTTT
TRBJ2-3	few	NA	TRBV28	CASSSGRETDTQYF	TGTGCCAGCAGTTCGGGCAGGGAAACAGATACGCAGTATTTT
TRBJ2-3	NA	NA	TRBV7-3	CASSYPPGRFTDTQYF	TGTGCCAGCAGCTACCCGCCGGGACGCTTCACAGATACGCAGTATTTT
TRBJ2-7	few	TRBD2	TRBV20-1	CSARVLAGVVEQYF	TGCAGTGCTAGAGTTCTAGCGGGAGTAGTCGAGCAGTACTTC
TRBJ2-1	NA	NA	TRBV11-2	CASSPPGHLFYNEQFF	TGTGCCAGCAGCCCGCCGGGACACCTTTTCTACAATGAGCAGTTCTTC
TRBJ2-5	once	TRBD2	TRBV11-3	CASSLGRAGTSGQETQYF	TGTGCCAGCAGCTTAGGGAGGGCCGGGACTAGCGGACAAGAGACCCAGTACTTC
TRBJ2-7	many	TRBD2	TRBV2	CARSLPGLAAYEQYF	TGTGCCCGATCCCTACCGGGACTAGCGGCCTACGAGCAGTACTTC
TRBJ1-1	many	NA	TRBV6-1	CASRLKGGNTEAFF	TGTGCCAGCAGATTGAAGGGGGGAAACACTGAAGCTTTCTTT
TRBJ1-5	few	TRBD1	TRBV30	CAWNRDRGNQPQHF	TGTGCCTGGAACCGGGACAGGGGCAATCAGCCCCAGCATTTT
TRBJ2-5	many	TRBD2	TRBV15	CATSESLAGDWETQYF	TGTGCCACCAGCGAGTCGCTAGCGGGAGACTGGGAGACCCAGTACTTC
TRBJ2-1	few	TRBD2	TRBV7-9	CASSRSNWLAGLGEQFF	TGTGCCAGCAGCCGTTCTAATTGGCTAGCGGGCCTAGGTGAGCAGTTCTTC
TRBJ1-5	few	NA	TRBV2	CASEPGRSNQPQHF	TGTGCAAGCGAACCAGGGAGGAGCAATCAGCCCCAGCATTTT
TRBJ2-1	few	NA	TRBV19	CASSWLPNYNEQFF	TGTGCCTCCAGTTGGCTTCCCAACTACAATGAGCAGTTCTTC
TRBJ2-3	many	NA	TRBV12-3/TRBV12-4	CASSPVQGGRDTQYF	TGTGCCAGCAGCCCGGTGCAGGGGGGAAGAGATACGCAGTATTTT
TRBJ2-5	many	TRBD2	TRBV11-2	CASSLEGGTQTQYF	TGTGCCAGCAGCTTAGAGGGAGGGACCCAGACCCAGTACTTC
TRBJ1-1	few	NA	TRBV7-2	CASSLDIAGNTEAFF	TGTGCCAGCAGCTTAGATATAGCAGGGAACACTGAAGCTTTCTTT
TRBJ1-2	many	TRBD1	TRBV7-9	CASSLAGQGVYGYTF	TGTGCCAGCAGCTTAGCGGGACAGGGGGTTTATGGCTACACCTTC
TRBJ1-2	NA	NA	TRBV4-1	CASSQQATSNYGYTF	TGCGCCAGCAGCCAACAGGCCACCTCTAACTATGGCTACACCTTC
TRBJ2-7	many	TRBD2	TRBV13	CASSFKTSGVYEQYF	TGTGCCAGCAGCTTTAAGACTAGCGGGGTTTACGAGCAGTACTTC
TRBJ2-7	many	NA	TRBV15	CATMGGEYEQYF	TGTGCCACCATGGGGGGAGAGTACGAGCAGTACTTC
TRBJ2-5	NA	NA	TRBV28	CASSFDKTETQYF	TGTGCCAGCAGTTTTGACAAGACGGAGACCCAGTACTTC
TRBJ2-7	many	TRBD1	TRBV7-2	CASSSGTGASYEQYF	TGTGCCAGCAGCTCCGGGACAGGGGCTTCCTACGAGCAGTACTTC
TRBJ1-4	many	TRBD1	TRBV28	CASSLGQGTEKLFF	TGTGCCAGCAGTCTGGGACAGGGAACTGAAAAACTGTTTTTT